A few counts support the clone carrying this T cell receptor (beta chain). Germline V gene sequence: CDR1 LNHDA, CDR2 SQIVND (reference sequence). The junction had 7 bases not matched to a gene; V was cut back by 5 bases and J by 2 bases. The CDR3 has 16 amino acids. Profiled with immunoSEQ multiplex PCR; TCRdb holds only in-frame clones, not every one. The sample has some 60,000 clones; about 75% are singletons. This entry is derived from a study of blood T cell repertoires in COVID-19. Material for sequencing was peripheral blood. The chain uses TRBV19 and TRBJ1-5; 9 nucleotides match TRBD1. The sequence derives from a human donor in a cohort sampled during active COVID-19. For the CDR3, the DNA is TGTGCCAGTAGTGACGGGACAGGGCGGCGCAATCAGCCCCAGCATTTT. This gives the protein CASSDGTGRRNQPQHF. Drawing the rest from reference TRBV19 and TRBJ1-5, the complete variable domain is DGGITQSPKYLFRKEGQNVTLSCEQNLNHDAMYWYRQDPGQGLRLIYYSQIVNDFQKGDIAEGYSVSREKKESFPLTVTSAQKNPTAFYLCASSDGTGRRNQPQHFGDGTRLSIL.